This T cell receptor (beta chain) appears in the sequencing data of a study of control samples from healthy donors and cancer patients. The CDR3 has 15 residues. Trimming cost V 3 bases and J 4 bases; bases outside gene matches: 5. In germline, CDR1 is KGHSH, CDR2 LQKENI. Sequencing was performed with immunoSEQ multiplex PCR; in TCRdb, only in-frame clones are kept and a portion is missing. In the table there are some 67,000 clones, about 90% of which are singletons. This receptor was identified in a woman in her fifties or sixties with head and neck cancer. The sample was PBMCs. The chain couples TRBV18 to TRBJ2-7, with 11 bases aligning to TRBD1. CDR3 residues: CASSPQGQGVYEQYF. The CDR3 bases are TGTGCCAGCTCACCTCAGGGACAGGGGGTTTACGAGCAGTACTTC.